Listed below are T cell receptor beta chains from one sample, sequenced in a study of blood T cell repertoires in COVID-19. TCRdb's copy holds only in-frame clones and misses some; the assay was immunoSEQ multiplex PCR. The profile shows about 95,000 clones, around 90% of them singletons. Source material: peripheral blood. All receptors derive from a man in his 60s with COVID-19, enrolled during active disease. Both conserved end residues are part of each CDR3. D genes are given only for firm matches. Only some rows state a clone size, as once, few, many or a class for expanded clones.

NA	TRBV29-1	NA	14	TRBJ2-5	CSVEVSLAEETQYF	TGCAGCGTTGAGGTTTCCTTAGCCGAAGAGACCCAGTACTTC
few	TRBV13	NA	15	TRBJ2-7	CASSFRTGGSYEQYF	TGTGCCAGCAGCTTCCGGACTGGCGGATCCTACGAGCAGTACTTC
NA	TRBV4-1	NA	14	TRBJ1-1	CASSQDQGNTEAFF	TGCGCCAGCAGCCAAGATCAGGGAAACACTGAAGCTTTCTTT
NA	TRBV3-1/TRBV3-2	TRBD1	18	TRBJ2-1	CASSQRFLSGQGPNEQFF	TGTGCCAGCAGCCAACGCTTCTTGTCGGGACAGGGTCCTAATGAGCAGTTCTTC
NA	TRBV20-1	NA	11	TRBJ2-3	CSATQRRFEYF	TGCAGTGCTACACAGAGAAGATTTGAGTATTTT
NA	TRBV5-1	NA	13	TRBJ2-2	CASSGRETGELFF	TGCGCCAGCAGCGGTCGGGAGACCGGGGAGCTGTTTTTT
NA	TRBV28	NA	15	TRBJ2-1	CAGAPVGGQNNEQFF	TGTGCCGGCGCGCCTGTTGGCGGGCAAAACAATGAGCAGTTCTTC
NA	TRBV5-6	TRBD1	14	TRBJ1-1	CASSYRGVEAEAFF	TGTGCCAGCAGTTACAGGGGGGTTGAGGCTGAAGCTTTCTTT
few	TRBV19	TRBD2	14	TRBJ2-3	CASRAGRGADTQYF	TGTGCCAGTAGAGCGGGGAGGGGCGCAGATACGCAGTATTTT
once	TRBV4-1	TRBD2	16	TRBJ2-7	CASSQDRGLADYEQYF	TGCGCCAGCAGCCAAGATAGAGGACTAGCGGACTACGAGCAGTACTTC
NA	TRBV6-6	NA	15	TRBJ2-2	CASRPGFANTGELFF	TGTGCCAGCAGACCGGGTTTCGCGAACACCGGGGAGCTGTTTTTT
NA	TRBV5-1	NA	15	TRBJ1-1	CASSLDRAVNTEAFF	TGCGCCAGCAGCTTGGACAGGGCAGTGAACACTGAAGCTTTCTTT
NA	TRBV6-4	NA	14	TRBJ2-3	CASSAGIGTDTQYF	TGTGCCAGCAGCGCGGGAATCGGGACAGATACGCAGTATTTT
NA	TRBV4-3	NA	17	TRBJ1-1	CASSRITGGGGPTEAFF	TGCGCCAGCAGCCGGATAACTGGGGGCGGGGGGCCGACTGAAGCTTTCTTT
NA	TRBV5-6	TRBD1	17	TRBJ1-2	CASSLDSDRGRIYGYTF	TGTGCCAGCAGCTTAGACTCGGACAGGGGGCGCATCTATGGCTACACCTTC
NA	TRBV5-5	NA	16	TRBJ1-1	CASSLSHGGMETEAFF	TGTGCCAGCAGCTTGTCTCACGGGGGGATGGAGACTGAAGCTTTCTTT
NA	TRBV9	NA	15	TRBJ2-7	CASSVGDFTGYEQYF	TGTGCCAGCAGCGTAGGAGACTTTACAGGCTACGAGCAGTACTTC
NA	TRBV19	TRBD1	16	TRBJ1-3	CASSTPGQGGGNTIYF	TGTGCCAGTAGTACTCCTGGACAGGGGGGTGGAAACACCATATATTTT
NA	TRBV5-1	NA	15	TRBJ1-1	CASSFSDWGRAEAFF	TGCGCCAGCAGCTTCTCCGACTGGGGCAGGGCTGAAGCTTTCTTT
NA	TRBV24-1	TRBD1	12	TRBJ1-2	CATRDRGYGYTF	TGTGCCACCAGGGACAGGGGGTATGGCTACACCTTC
NA	TRBV3-1/TRBV3-2	NA	12	TRBJ2-5	CASSQESGTQYF	TGTGCCAGCAGCCAAGAGTCCGGGACCCAGTACTTC
NA	TRBV4-1	NA	16	TRBJ2-5	CASSQEEQGDVETQYF	TGCGCCAGCAGCCAAGAGGAGCAGGGTGATGTGGAGACCCAGTACTTC
NA	TRBV28	TRBD1	16	TRBJ1-5	CASSFLGQGHNQPQHF	TGTGCCAGCAGTTTCCTCGGACAGGGACATAATCAGCCCCAGCATTTT
NA	TRBV2	NA	14	TRBJ1-4	CASTGQKSNEKLFF	TGTGCCAGCACCGGACAGAAGTCTAATGAAAAACTGTTTTTT
NA	TRBV7-2	NA	13	TRBJ1-5	CASSLVLNQPQHF	TGTGCCAGCAGCTTAGTCCTAAATCAGCCCCAGCATTTT
NA	TRBV7-3	TRBD2	16	TRBJ2-3	CASSPIAGIGTDTQYF	TGTGCCAGCAGCCCGATAGCGGGAATAGGCACAGATACGCAGTATTTT
NA	TRBV3-1/TRBV3-2	NA	17	TRBJ2-4	CASSQGWAEVAKNIQYF	TGTGCCAGCAGCCAAGGGTGGGCGGAGGTAGCCAAAAACATTCAGTACTTC
NA	TRBV28	NA	16	TRBJ1-3	CASSPLPPGLGNTIYF	TGTGCCAGCAGTCCACTCCCGCCAGGGCTTGGAAACACCATATATTTT
once	TRBV10-1	TRBD2	17	TRBJ2-3	CASSEDGLAGGTDTQYF	TGCGCCAGCAGTGAAGATGGACTAGCGGGAGGTACAGATACGCAGTATTTT